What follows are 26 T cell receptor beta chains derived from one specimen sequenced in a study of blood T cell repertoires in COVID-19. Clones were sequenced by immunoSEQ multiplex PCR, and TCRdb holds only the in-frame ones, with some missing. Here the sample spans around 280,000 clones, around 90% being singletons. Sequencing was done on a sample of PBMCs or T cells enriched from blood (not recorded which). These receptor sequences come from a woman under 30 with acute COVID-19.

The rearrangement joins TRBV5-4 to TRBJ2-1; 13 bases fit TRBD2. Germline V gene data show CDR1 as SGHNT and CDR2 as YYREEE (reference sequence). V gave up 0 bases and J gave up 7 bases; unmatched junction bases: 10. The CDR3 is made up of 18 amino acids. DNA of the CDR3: TGTGCCAGCAGCTTGGGACTAGCGGGAGGAGTCTTGGGGAATGAGCAGTTCTTC. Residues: CASSLGLAGGVLGNEQFF.

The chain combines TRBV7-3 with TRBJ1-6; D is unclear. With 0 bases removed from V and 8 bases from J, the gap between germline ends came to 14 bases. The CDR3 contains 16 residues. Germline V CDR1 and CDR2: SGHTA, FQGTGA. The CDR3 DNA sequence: TGTGCCAGCAGCTTAACCGGAGGCCTGTCTGATTCACCCCTCCACTTT. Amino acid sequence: CASSLTGGLSDSPLHF.

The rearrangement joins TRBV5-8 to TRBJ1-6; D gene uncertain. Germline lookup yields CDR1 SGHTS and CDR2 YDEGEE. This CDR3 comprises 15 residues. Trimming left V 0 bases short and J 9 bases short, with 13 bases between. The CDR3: CASSLEVGVRSPLHF. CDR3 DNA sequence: TGTGCCAGCAGCTTGGAGGTCGGGGTCCGTTCACCCCTCCACTTT.

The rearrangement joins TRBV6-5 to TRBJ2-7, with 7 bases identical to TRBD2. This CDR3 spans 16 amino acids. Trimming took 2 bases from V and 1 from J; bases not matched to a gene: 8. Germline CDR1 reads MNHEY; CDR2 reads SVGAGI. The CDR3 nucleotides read TGTGCCAGCAGTTACGACGGCGGGAGTTTGTCCTACGAGCAGTACTTC. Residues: CASSYDGGSLSYEQYF.

CDR3 DNA sequence: TGTGCCAGCAGTCCTACATCAGGGGGCAATTTTGGAAACACCATATATTTT. Translating it yields CASSPTSGGNFGNTIYF. The J gene is TRBJ1-3, the V gene TRBV27; 8 nucleotides agree with TRBD1. The CDR3 totals 17 residues. From germline, CDR1 is MNHEY and CDR2 SMNVEV (reference sequence). Trimming removed 5 bases from V and 3 bases from J; junction bases left unmatched: 12.

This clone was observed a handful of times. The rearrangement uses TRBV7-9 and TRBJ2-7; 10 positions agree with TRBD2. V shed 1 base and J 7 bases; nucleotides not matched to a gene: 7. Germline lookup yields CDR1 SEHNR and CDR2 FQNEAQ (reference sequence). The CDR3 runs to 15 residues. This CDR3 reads CASSLGASGGPEQYF. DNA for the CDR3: TGTGCCAGCAGCTTAGGGGCTAGCGGGGGACCTGAGCAGTACTTC.

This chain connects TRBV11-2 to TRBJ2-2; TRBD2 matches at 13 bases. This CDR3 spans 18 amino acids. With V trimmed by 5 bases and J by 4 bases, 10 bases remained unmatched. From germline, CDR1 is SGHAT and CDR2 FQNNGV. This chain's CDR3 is CASSILAGGPSGTGELFF. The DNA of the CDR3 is TGTGCCAGCAGCATACTAGCGGGAGGGCCGTCTGGCACCGGGGAGCTGTTTTTT. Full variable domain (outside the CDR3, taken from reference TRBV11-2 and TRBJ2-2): EAGVAQSPRYKIIEKRQSVAFWCNPISGHATLYWYQQILGQGPKLLIQFQNNGVVDDSQLPKDRFSAERLKGVDSTLKIQPAKLEDSAVYLCASSILAGGPSGTGELFFGEGSRLTVL.

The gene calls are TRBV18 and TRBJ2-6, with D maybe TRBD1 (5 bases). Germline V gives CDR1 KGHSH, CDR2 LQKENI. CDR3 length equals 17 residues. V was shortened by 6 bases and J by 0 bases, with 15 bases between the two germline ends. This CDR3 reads CASSMQGFRSGANVLTF. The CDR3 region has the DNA TGTGCCAGCTCTATGCAGGGATTCCGCTCTGGGGCCAACGTCCTGACTTTC.

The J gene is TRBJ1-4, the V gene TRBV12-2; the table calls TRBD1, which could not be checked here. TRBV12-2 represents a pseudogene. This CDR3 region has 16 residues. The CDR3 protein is CASRSSRDRLGRVLFF. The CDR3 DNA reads TGTGCAAGTCGCTCGTCCCGGGACAGGTTGGGGAGGGTACTGTTTTTT.

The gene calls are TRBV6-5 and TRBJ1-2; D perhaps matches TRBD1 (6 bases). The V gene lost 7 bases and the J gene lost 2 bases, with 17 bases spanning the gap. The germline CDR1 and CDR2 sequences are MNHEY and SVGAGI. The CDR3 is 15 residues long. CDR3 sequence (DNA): TGTGCCAGCAAACTGACAGGACGCCTGAACTATGGCTACACCTTC. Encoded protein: CASKLTGRLNYGYTF.

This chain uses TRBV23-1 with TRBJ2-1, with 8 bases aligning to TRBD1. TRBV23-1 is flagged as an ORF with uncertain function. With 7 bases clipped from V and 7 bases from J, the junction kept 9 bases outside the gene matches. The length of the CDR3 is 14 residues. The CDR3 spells CASTPDRACNEQFF. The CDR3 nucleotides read TGCGCCAGCACCCCGGACAGGGCTTGTAATGAGCAGTTCTTC.

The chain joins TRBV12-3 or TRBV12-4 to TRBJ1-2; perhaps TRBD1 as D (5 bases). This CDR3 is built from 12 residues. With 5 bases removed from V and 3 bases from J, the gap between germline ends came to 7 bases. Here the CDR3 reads CASSPGDYGYTF. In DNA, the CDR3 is TGTGCCAGCAGTCCGGGGGACTATGGCTACACCTTC.

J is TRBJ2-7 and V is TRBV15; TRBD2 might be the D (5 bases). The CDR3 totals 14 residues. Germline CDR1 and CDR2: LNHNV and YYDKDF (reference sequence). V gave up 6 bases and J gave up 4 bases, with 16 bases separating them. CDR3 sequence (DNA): TGTGCCACCAGTACTACCGGGAAGATATACGAGCAGTACTTC. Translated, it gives CATSTTGKIYEQYF.

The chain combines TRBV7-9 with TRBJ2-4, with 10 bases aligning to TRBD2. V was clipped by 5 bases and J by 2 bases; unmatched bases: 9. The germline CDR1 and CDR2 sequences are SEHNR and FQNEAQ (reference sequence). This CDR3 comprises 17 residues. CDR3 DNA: TGTGCCAGCAGCCAAGGGGGGACTAGCGTGACCAAAAACATTCAGTACTTC. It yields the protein CASSQGGTSVTKNIQYF.

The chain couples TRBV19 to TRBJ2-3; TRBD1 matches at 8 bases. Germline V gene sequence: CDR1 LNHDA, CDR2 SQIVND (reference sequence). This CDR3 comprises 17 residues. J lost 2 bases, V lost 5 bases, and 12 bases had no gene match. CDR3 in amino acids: CASSRDPGGSITDTQYF. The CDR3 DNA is TGTGCCAGTAGTCGGGACCCAGGGGGCTCCATCACAGATACGCAGTATTTT.

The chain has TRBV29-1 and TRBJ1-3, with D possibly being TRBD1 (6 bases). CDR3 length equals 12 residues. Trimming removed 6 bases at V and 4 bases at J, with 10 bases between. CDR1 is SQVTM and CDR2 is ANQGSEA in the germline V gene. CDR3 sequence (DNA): TGCAGCGTACAGGGTCCGGGAAACACCATATATTTT. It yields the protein CSVQGPGNTIYF.

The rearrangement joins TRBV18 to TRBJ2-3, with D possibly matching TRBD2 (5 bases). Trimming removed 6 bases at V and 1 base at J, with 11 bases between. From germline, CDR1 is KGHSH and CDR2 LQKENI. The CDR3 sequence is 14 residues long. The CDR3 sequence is CASSALLGTDTQYF. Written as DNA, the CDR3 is TGTGCCAGCTCCGCGTTACTAGGCACAGATACGCAGTATTTT.

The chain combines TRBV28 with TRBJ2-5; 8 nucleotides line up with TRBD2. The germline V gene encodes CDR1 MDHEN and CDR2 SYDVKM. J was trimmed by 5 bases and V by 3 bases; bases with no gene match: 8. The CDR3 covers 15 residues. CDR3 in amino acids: CASSFQRGLGETQYF. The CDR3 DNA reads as TGTGCCAGCAGTTTCCAGCGGGGGCTCGGGGAGACCCAGTACTTC. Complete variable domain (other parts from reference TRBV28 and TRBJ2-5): DVKVTQSSRYLVKRTGEKVFLECVQDMDHENMFWYRQDPGLGLRLIYFSYDVKMKEKGDIPEGYSVSREKKERFSLILESASTNQTSMYLCASSFQRGLGETQYFGPGTRLLVL.

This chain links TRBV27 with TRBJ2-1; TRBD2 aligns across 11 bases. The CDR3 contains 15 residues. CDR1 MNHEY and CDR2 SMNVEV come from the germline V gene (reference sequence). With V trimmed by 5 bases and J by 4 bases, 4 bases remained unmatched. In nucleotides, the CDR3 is TGTGCCAGCAGTACCAGACTAGCGGGATACAATGAGCAGTTCTTC. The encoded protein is CASSTRLAGYNEQFF.

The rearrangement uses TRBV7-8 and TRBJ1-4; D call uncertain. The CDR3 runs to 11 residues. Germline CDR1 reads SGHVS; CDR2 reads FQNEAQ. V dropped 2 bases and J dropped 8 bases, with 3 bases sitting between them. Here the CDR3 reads CASSLREKLFF. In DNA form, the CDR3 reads TGTGCCAGCAGCTTACGGGAAAAACTGTTTTTT.

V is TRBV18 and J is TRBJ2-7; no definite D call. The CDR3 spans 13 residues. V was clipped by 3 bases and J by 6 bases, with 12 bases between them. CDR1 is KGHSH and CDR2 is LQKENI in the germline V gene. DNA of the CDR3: TGTGCCAGCTCACCGGGCAGAACTCGCGAGCAGTACTTC. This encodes CASSPGRTREQYF.

The CDR3 here is CASSGQGTPLHF. As DNA, the CDR3 is TGTGCCAGCAGCGGACAGGGTACACCCCTCCACTTT. This chain connects TRBV7-9 to TRBJ1-6; 8 nucleotides align to TRBD1. The CDR3 is made up of 12 amino acids. After removal of 5 bases from V and 11 bases from J, the junction contained 2 bases not matched to a gene. Germline-derived CDR1 and CDR2 are SEHNR and FQNEAQ (reference sequence).

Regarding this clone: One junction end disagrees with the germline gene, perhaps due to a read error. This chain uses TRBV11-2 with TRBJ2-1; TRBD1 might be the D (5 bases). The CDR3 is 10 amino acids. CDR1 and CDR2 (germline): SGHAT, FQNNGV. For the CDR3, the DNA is TGTGCCAGCAGCTTAGGCAGGGTAATCTTC. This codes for CASSLGRVIF.

This CDR3 is CASSFQLRGTEAFF. The CDR3, as DNA: TGTGCCAGCAGTTTCCAACTTCGGGGGACTGAAGCTTTCTTT. The V and J genes are TRBV6-5 and TRBJ1-1, with TRBD1 as a possible D gene (5 bases). CDR3 length equals 14 residues. Trimming removed 4 bases from V and 5 bases from J, with 14 bases in between. Germline assignment: CDR1 MNHEY and CDR2 SVGAGI.

CDR3 sequence reads: CASTSLGFDYEQYF. CDR3 nucleotides: TGTGCCAGCACCTCCCTCGGGTTCGACTACGAGCAGTACTTC. The chain links TRBV28 to TRBJ2-7; D is undetermined. The CDR3 sequence is 14 residues long. The ends were cut back, 7 bases at V and 3 bases at J, with 16 bases in the middle. Germline CDR1 and CDR2: MDHEN and SYDVKM.

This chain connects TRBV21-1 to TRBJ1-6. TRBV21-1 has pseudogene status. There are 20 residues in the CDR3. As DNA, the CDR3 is TGTGCCAGCAGCAAAATGGATGGAGTCACGAGTAGCTCCTATAATTCACCCCTCCACTTT. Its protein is CASSKMDGVTSSSYNSPLHF.